The clone carrying this TCR beta chain was counted only a few times. Its antigen is not identified. The V gene lost 3 bases and the J gene lost 10 bases, with 16 bases spanning the gap. Per the germline V gene, CDR1 is SGHTA and CDR2 is FQGNSA. The CDR3 has 14 amino acids. Per donor, one heparinised blood draw averaged roughly 110 mL. By way of CD45RO/CCR7/CD25/CD127/CD95/CD27, the CD4+ regulatory, stem cell-like memory, central memory and naive cells were sorted. The data originate from a study of beta chain features in type 1 diabetes. Of the isolated RNA, all was reverse transcribed, and so the sequenced material was expressed TCRB transcripts. Produced via immunoSEQ multiplex PCR; TCRdb's table is partial and in-frame only. There are 600,000 to 700,000 clones in the sample; roughly 13% occur only once, and less than 0.025% lies in the top ten. Whole-study results and caveats: The naive, central memory and Treg TCRB repertoires showed an apparent similarity that was greater among patients than among healthy donors. Moderate but significant shortening of TCRB CDR3s was recorded in all four CD4+ subsets from Type 1 diabetes patients.

The clonotype comes from a man aged 18 to 30 with type 1 diabetes. The gene calls are TRBV7-2 and TRBJ2-1, with D possibly being TRBD2 (5 bases). Sequencing was carried out using naive CD4+ T cells from blood. The CDR3 here is CASSFSLGSGEQFF. DNA for the CDR3: TGTGCCAGCAGCTTTAGCCTGGGTTCGGGAGAGCAGTTCTTC.